The 32 T cell receptor beta chains below come from one sample, sequenced in a study of T cell responses to AZD1222 COVID-19 vaccine. Libraries were prepared by immunoSEQ multiplex PCR; TCRdb keeps only in-frame clonotypes and omits some of them. This sample has under 250,000 clones; about 92% occur once, and the top ten carry roughly 1%. The sample was peripheral blood, taken on day 0 of MenACWY control vaccination. All receptors come from an adult in good health.

The chain combines TRBV3-1 (or the pseudogene TRBV3-2) with TRBJ2-3; 10 bases map to TRBD2. The V gene end was trimmed by 5 bases and the J gene end by 5 bases; junction bases not matched to a gene: 7. This CDR3 is 15 amino acids long. Looked up from germline, CDR1 is LGHDT and CDR2 is YNNKEL (reference sequence). The CDR3 sequence is CASSYMRTSGDTQYF. In nucleotides, the CDR3 is TGTGCCAGCAGCTATATGCGGACTAGCGGAGATACGCAGTATTTT.

This clone was seen a single time. This chain uses TRBV19 with TRBJ1-1, with D perhaps TRBD1 (5 bases). From germline, CDR1 is LNHDA and CDR2 SQIVND (reference sequence). The ends were cut back, 5 bases at V and 2 bases at J, with 9 bases in the middle. The CDR3 has 13 amino acids. The DNA for the CDR3 is TGTGCCAGTAGTCTAACAGGAAACACTGAAGCTTTCTTT. Translated, it gives CASSLTGNTEAFF.

This clone was seen a few times. This sequence joins TRBV2 and TRBJ2-2; 9 bases align to TRBD1. Germline assignment: CDR1 SNHLY and CDR2 FYNNEI. CDR3 length equals 15 residues. V lost 5 bases, J lost 3 bases, and 4 bases stayed unmatched. CDR3 region: CASSFGQGYTGELFF. As DNA, the CDR3 is TGTGCCAGCAGTTTTGGACAGGGGTACACCGGGGAGCTGTTTTTT.

The CDR3: CASSQAVPAATNEKLFF. CDR3 DNA sequence: TGTGCCAGCAGCCAAGCGGTGCCGGCCGCAACTAATGAAAAACTGTTTTTT. The chain employs TRBV4-2 and TRBJ1-4; D not certain. This CDR3 has 17 residues. Trimming took off 1 base at V and 0 bases at J, with 12 bases between the two ends. The germline V gene has CDR1 LGHNA and CDR2 YNFKEQ.

The rearrangement links TRBV7-3 to TRBJ1-3; D call uncertain. This CDR3 spans 13 amino acids. Trimming removed 3 bases from V and 1 base from J, with 4 bases in between. Germline assignment: CDR1 SGHTA and CDR2 FQGTGA. The chain's CDR3 is CASSFKSGNTIYF. CDR3 nucleotides: TGTGCCAGCAGCTTTAAATCTGGAAACACCATATATTTT.

V and J are TRBV19 and TRBJ2-7; 7 bases line up with TRBD1. CDR1 LNHDA and CDR2 SQIVND come from the germline V gene (reference sequence). The CDR3 consists of 15 residues. The J segment lost 2 bases and the V segment lost 1 base, leaving 5 bases of the junction unmatched. The CDR3 is CASSIGGQRTYEQYF. Written as DNA, the CDR3 is TGTGCCAGTAGTATAGGGGGACAGCGAACCTACGAGCAGTACTTC.

The V and J genes are TRBV9 and TRBJ1-5; D possibly corresponds to TRBD1 (5 bases). CDR3 length: 15 residues. Germline values: CDR1 SGDLS, CDR2 YYNGEE. V dropped 1 base and J dropped 2 bases, with 10 bases sitting between them. This chain's CDR3 is CASSVTPGRNQPQHF. CDR3 bases: TGTGCCAGCAGCGTAACCCCGGGGCGCAATCAGCCCCAGCATTTT.

This chain connects TRBV28 to TRBJ2-1, with a possible D match to TRBD2 (6 bases). Germline CDR1 is MDHEN and CDR2 is SYDVKM. V lost 3 bases and J 1 base, leaving 10 bases between the germline ends. The CDR3 runs to 15 residues. DNA of the CDR3: TGTGCCAGCAGTTTTTGGCGGGGTTCCTACAATGAGCAGTTCTTC. This translates into CASSFWRGSYNEQFF.

The chain employs TRBV18 and TRBJ2-2; D is possibly TRBD2 (5 bases). V lost 3 bases to trimming and J lost 5 bases, with 7 bases between them. The CDR3 loop spans 13 amino acids. The germline V gene has CDR1 KGHSH and CDR2 LQKENI. The CDR3 loop is CASSPGMTGELFF. The DNA of the CDR3 is TGTGCCAGCTCACCCGGGATGACCGGGGAGCTGTTTTTT.

This chain connects TRBV5-1 to TRBJ1-2; D is ambiguous. Trimming removed 0 bases from V and 4 bases from J, with 16 bases in between. The CDR3 is made up of 16 amino acids. CDR1 is SGHRS and CDR2 is YFSETQ in the germline V gene. The DNA for the CDR3 is TGCGCCAGCAGCTTGGCCAGTTGGGGAAAAGGCTATGGCTACACCTTC. Residues: CASSLASWGKGYGYTF.

This clone occurred a few times. J is TRBJ1-2 and V is TRBV6-5, with D possibly matching TRBD1 (5 bases). The CDR3 spans 12 residues. Trimming stripped 4 bases from V and 8 bases from J, with 11 bases between. Germline CDR1 reads MNHEY; CDR2 reads SVGAGI. The CDR3 DNA sequence: TGTGCCAGCAGTTCGACAGTTCGGGGCTACACCTTC. Its translation: CASSSTVRGYTF.

CDR3 DNA: TGTGCCAGCAGCCCCAGCGCAAGAGCTAACTATGGCTACACCTTC. It translates to CASSPSARANYGYTF. The rearrangement joins TRBV7-6 to TRBJ1-2; D call uncertain. V was pared by 5 bases and J by 0 bases, with 13 bases between. This CDR3 comprises 15 residues. CDR1 is SGHVS and CDR2 is FNYEAQ in the germline V gene.

This rearrangement joins TRBV4-1 to TRBJ2-1; 9 bases are shared with TRBD1. The germline gives CDR1 MGHRA, CDR2 YSYEKL. V was pared by 5 bases and J by 8 bases, with 10 bases of the junction left unmatched. This CDR3 is built from 15 residues. The CDR3, as DNA: TGCGCCAGCAGCGGGGCGGACAGGGGCTATTATGAGCAGTTCTTC. Translating it yields CASSGADRGYYEQFF.

This sequence joins TRBV7-2 and TRBJ1-5; D ambiguous. V was shortened by 5 bases and J by 1 base, with 6 bases between the two germline ends. CDR1 and CDR2 (germline): SGHTA, FQGNSA. The CDR3 is 13 residues long. CDR3 protein: CASSPDSNQPQHF. CDR3 nucleotide sequence: TGTGCCAGCAGCCCCGACAGCAATCAGCCCCAGCATTTT.

This sequence joins TRBV5-8 and TRBJ1-6, with D perhaps matching TRBD1 (6 bases). The CDR3 extends over 14 amino acids. Between the trimmed V and J ends, which lost 5 bases and 7 bases, there was a span of 13 bases. The germline V gene encodes CDR1 SGHTS and CDR2 YDEGEE. CDR3 DNA: TGTGCCAGCAGATCCGGGACATTCAATTCACCCCTCCACTTT. Translated, it gives CASRSGTFNSPLHF.

CDR3: CASSIAGTGGNQPQHF. For the CDR3, the DNA is TGTGCCAGTAGTATAGCCGGGACAGGTGGCAATCAGCCCCAGCATTTT. The chain couples TRBV19 to TRBJ1-5; 8 bases match TRBD1. Germline V gene sequence: CDR1 LNHDA, CDR2 SQIVND (reference sequence). The CDR3 is 16 residues long. V shed 1 base and J 2 bases; nucleotides not matched to a gene: 4.

This clone came up once. The CDR3 is CASSHQTGTAGELFF. In DNA, the CDR3 is TGTGCCAGCAGCCACCAGACAGGGACCGCGGGGGAGCTGTTTTTT. The chain couples TRBV6-5 to TRBJ2-2; 7 bases map to TRBD1. The CDR3 extends over 15 amino acids. Trimming took 6 bases from V and 8 from J; bases not matched to a gene: 12. CDR1 and CDR2 (germline): MNHEY, SVGAGI.

The rearrangement links TRBV30 to TRBJ1-4; TRBD1 might be the D (5 bases). The CDR3 is made up of 15 amino acids. The V and J ends lost 3 bases and 3 bases respectively, with 14 bases between them. The germline CDR1 and CDR2 sequences are GTSNPN and SVGIG (reference sequence). The CDR3 sequence: CAWSGFSGANEKLFF. The CDR3, as DNA: TGTGCCTGGAGCGGCTTCTCGGGGGCTAATGAAAAACTGTTTTTT.

This chain links TRBV24-1 with TRBJ2-1, with D unresolved. CDR1 and CDR2 from the germline V gene are KGHDR and SFDVKD. Trimming pared 1 base from V and 9 bases from J, leaving 6 bases between. This CDR3 spans 12 amino acids. The DNA for the CDR3 is TGTGCCACCAGTGATTTTCGAAGTGAGCAGTTCTTC. As protein: CATSDFRSEQFF.

The chain is built from TRBV5-1 and TRBJ2-3; 7 positions agree with TRBD2. The V and J ends lost 5 bases and 4 bases, in that order; junction bases with no gene match: 7. CDR1 is SGHRS, CDR2 YFSETQ, per germline. CDR3 size: 14 residues. CDR3 protein: CASRREGPPDTQYF. The CDR3 coding sequence is TGCGCCAGCAGGAGGGAGGGGCCCCCAGATACGCAGTATTTT.

The CDR3 DNA is TGTGCCAGCAGTTTTGACTACGGCGGGGGGTCTTACAATGAGCAGTTCTTC. It encodes CASSFDYGGGSYNEQFF. V gene TRBV27 combines with J gene TRBJ2-1, with TRBD2 matching 8 bases. V was pared by 3 bases and J by 4 bases, with 11 bases of the junction left unmatched. The CDR3 runs to 17 residues. Germline V gene lookup returns CDR1 MNHEY and CDR2 SMNVEV (reference sequence).

The rearrangement links TRBV9 to TRBJ2-3, with TRBD2 matching 7 bases. The V gene end was trimmed by 2 bases and the J gene end by 4 bases; junction bases not matched to a gene: 7. Germline V gene data show CDR1 as SGDLS and CDR2 as YYNGEE. CDR3 length: 15 amino acids. CDR3 nucleotide sequence: TGTGCCAGCAGCGTTACCGGGGGAGGGGCAGATACGCAGTATTTT. As protein: CASSVTGGGADTQYF. Based on the CDR3 plus reference TRBV9 and TRBJ2-3, the full variable domain is DSGVTQTPKHLITATGQRVTLRCSPRSGDLSVYWYQQSLDQGLQFLIQYYNGEERAKGNILERFSAQQFPDLHSELNLSSLELGDSALYFCASSVTGGGADTQYFGPGTRLTVL.

The CDR3 bases are TGTGCCAGCAGCCAAATGGTCGGGAAAAATGAAAAACTGTTTTTT. This gives the protein CASSQMVGKNEKLFF. The chain uses TRBV3-1 (or the pseudogene TRBV3-2) and TRBJ1-4; no firm D call. V was pared by 2 bases and J by 5 bases, with 12 bases between. The CDR3 is made up of 15 amino acids. Looked up from germline, CDR1 is LGHDT and CDR2 is YNNKEL (reference sequence).

The chain couples TRBV4-1 to TRBJ1-1; 9 nucleotides align to TRBD1. This CDR3 spans 17 amino acids. Germline lookup yields CDR1 MGHRA and CDR2 YSYEKL. The ends lost 0 bases at V and 6 bases at J; junction bases unmatched: 11. CDR3 sequence reads: CASSQEPTGGSSSEAFF. In nucleotides, the CDR3 is TGCGCCAGCAGCCAAGAACCGACAGGGGGTTCTTCGTCTGAAGCTTTCTTT.

The J gene is TRBJ1-5, the V gene TRBV4-2, with a tentative D call TRBD1 (6 bases). Germline CDR1 is LGHNA and CDR2 is YNFKEQ. The length of the CDR3 is 14 residues. V was shortened by 1 base and J by 3 bases, with 7 bases between the two germline ends. For the CDR3, the DNA is TGTGCCAGCAGCCAAGGGGGGGCCAATCAGCCCCAGCATTTT. This codes for CASSQGGANQPQHF.

The chain combines TRBV30 with TRBJ1-2; the D is unclear. V lost 1 base, J lost 8 bases, and 8 bases lay in between. The CDR3 is made up of 11 amino acids. Germline loops: CDR1 GTSNPN, CDR2 SVGIG (reference sequence). The CDR3 DNA is TGTGCCTGGAGTGGAAGCGGGGGCTACACCTTC. Its translation is CAWSGSGGYTF.

The V gene is TRBV7-2, the J gene TRBJ1-1, with 7 positions matching TRBD1. J was trimmed by 4 bases and V by 2 bases; bases with no gene match: 10. Germline CDR1 is SGHTA and CDR2 is FQGNSA. This CDR3 comprises 16 residues. The CDR3 nucleotides are TGTGCCAGCAGCTTACGGGTGGCAGGGGGGGCCACTGAAGCTTTCTTT. Amino acid sequence: CASSLRVAGGATEAFF. Looking up the rest from reference TRBV7-2 and TRBJ1-1 gives the full variable domain: GAGVSQSPSNKVTEKGKDVELRCDPISGHTALYWYRQSLGQGLEFLIYFQGNSAPDKSGLPSDRFSAERTGGSVSTLTIQRTQQEDSAVYLCASSLRVAGGATEAFFGQGTRLTVV.

CDR3 in amino acids: CASRTGLSTNEKLFF. CDR3 DNA sequence: TGTGCCAGTCGGACAGGTTTGAGCACTAATGAAAAACTGTTTTTT. This sequence joins TRBV19 and TRBJ1-4; 7 bases are a match to TRBD1. Trimming cost V 8 bases and J 2 bases; bases outside gene matches: 8. The CDR3 is made up of 15 amino acids. Germline CDR1 LNHDA, CDR2 SQIVND (reference sequence). The full variable domain, rest sourced from reference TRBV19 and TRBJ1-4, is DGGITQSPKYLFRKEGQNVTLSCEQNLNHDAMYWYRQDPGQGLRLIYYSQIVNDFQKGDIAEGYSVSREKKESFPLTVTSAQKNPTAFYLCASRTGLSTNEKLFFGSGTQLSVL.

The chain links TRBV3-1 (or the pseudogene TRBV3-2) to TRBJ2-2; 9 nucleotides line up with TRBD2. CDR3 size: 15 residues. J lost 5 bases, V lost 2 bases, and 3 bases had no gene match. The germline gives CDR1 LGHDT, CDR2 YNNKEL (reference sequence). In nucleotides, the CDR3 is TGTGCCAGCAGCCAATACAGCGGGGGGACCGGGGAGCTGTTTTTT. This translates into CASSQYSGGTGELFF.

The chain couples TRBV5-1 to TRBJ1-1, with no clear D. Per the germline V gene, CDR1 is SGHRS and CDR2 is YFSETQ. The length of the CDR3 is 14 residues. Trimming took off 5 bases at V and 1 base at J, with 12 bases between the two ends. The CDR3, as DNA: TGCGCCAGCAGTTCAGGATACCAGAACACTGAAGCTTTCTTT. Encoded protein: CASSSGYQNTEAFF.

J is TRBJ1-1 and V is TRBV4-2, with D possibly TRBD1 on 5 matching bases. V gave up 3 bases and J gave up 1 base, with 12 bases separating them. CDR1 LGHNA and CDR2 YNFKEQ come from the germline V gene. The CDR3 totals 15 residues. CDR3 bases: TGTGCCAGCAGCCAGACCACAGGATCGAACACTGAAGCTTTCTTT. It translates to CASSQTTGSNTEAFF.

V usage is TRBV30 and J usage is TRBJ1-3; D remains unclear. The germline gives CDR1 GTSNPN, CDR2 SVGIG (reference sequence). V dropped 3 bases and J dropped 2 bases, with 5 bases sitting between them. The CDR3 runs 12 residues. CDR3 residues: CAWRQPGNTIYF. CDR3 sequence (DNA): TGTGCCTGGAGGCAGCCTGGAAACACCATATATTTT.